A single sample gave rise to the 18 T cell receptor beta chains below, sequenced in a study of PD-L1 blockade in urothelial cancer. Sequencing used immunoSEQ multiplex PCR; TCRdb keeps in-frame clones, though not all of them. This sample has approximately 100,000 clones, with approximately 86% found just once. The specimen comprised PBMCs, sampled around atezolizumab (anti-PD-L1) treatment. Source of these receptors: a man in his forties or fifties with urothelial cancer.

V and J are TRBV4-2 and TRBJ1-3, with D possibly matching TRBD1 (6 bases). Germline-derived CDR1 and CDR2 are LGHNA and YNFKEQ. The V and J ends lost 0 bases and 4 bases respectively, with 16 bases between them. The CDR3 covers 17 residues. The CDR3 sequence is CASSQDNRESAGNTIYF. Here the CDR3 DNA reads TGTGCCAGCAGCCAAGACAACAGGGAATCCGCCGGAAACACCATATATTTT.

The chain's CDR3 is CASSSGTSGSVLAGELFF. The DNA for the CDR3 is TGCGCCAGCAGCTCCGGGACTAGCGGGAGTGTTTTGGCCGGGGAGCTGTTTTTT. The gene calls are TRBV5-1 and TRBJ2-2; 14 nucleotides agree with TRBD2. The CDR3 consists of 18 residues. From germline, CDR1 is SGHRS and CDR2 YFSETQ. V shed 3 bases and J 6 bases; nucleotides not matched to a gene: 10.

The chain has TRBV6-5 and TRBJ2-2, with no clear D. The CDR3 extends over 14 amino acids. Germline CDR1 reads MNHEY; CDR2 reads SVGAGI. Trimming removed 3 bases at V and 4 bases at J, with 9 bases between. For the CDR3, the DNA is TGTGCCAGCAGTTATGAGCTTGGCACCGGGGAGCTGTTTTTT. This codes for CASSYELGTGELFF.

This chain links TRBV6-1 with TRBJ1-1; TRBD1 is a possible D gene (5 bases). The CDR3 is 16 amino acids. The germline CDR1 and CDR2 sequences are MNHNS and SASEGT. V was pared by 1 base and J by 4 bases, with 16 bases between. The CDR3 here is CASSEVVMGPGTEAFF. The CDR3 DNA is TGTGCCAGCAGTGAAGTGGTAATGGGGCCGGGCACTGAAGCTTTCTTT.

About this clone itself: This specimen includes other DNA sequences encoding the same CDR3. The chain is built from TRBV9 and TRBJ2-5, with 9 bases lining up with TRBD2. J was trimmed by 5 bases and V by 0 bases; bases with no gene match: 8. The CDR3 is 16 amino acids. Looked up from germline, CDR1 is SGDLS and CDR2 is YYNGEE. In nucleotides, the CDR3 is TGTGCCAGCAGCGTAGAATTGGCGGGAGGGAGGGAGACCCAGTACTTC. Residues: CASSVELAGGRETQYF.

The rearrangement uses TRBV19 and TRBJ1-3, with D possibly TRBD1 on 5 matching bases. This CDR3 comprises 14 residues. V was shortened by 6 bases and J by 0 bases, with 9 bases between the two germline ends. Germline V lookup: CDR1 LNHDA, CDR2 SQIVND (reference sequence). The CDR3 bases are TGTGCCAGTAGGGCCAGGGACTCTGGAAACACCATATATTTT. It translates to CASRARDSGNTIYF.

In its sample, this clone was seen once. The chain combines TRBV30 with TRBJ2-2; the match to TRBD1 covers 9 bases. With 4 bases clipped from V and 5 bases from J, the junction kept 5 bases outside the gene matches. The germline gives CDR1 GTSNPN, CDR2 SVGIG (reference sequence). The CDR3 loop spans 14 amino acids. The CDR3 DNA reads TGTGCCTGGAAGGGACAGGGAGGGACCGGGGAGCTGTTTTTT. It encodes CAWKGQGGTGELFF. Looking up the rest from reference TRBV30 and TRBJ2-2 gives the full variable domain: SQTIHQWPATLVQPVGSPLSLECTVEGTSNPNLYWYRQAAGRGLQLLFYSVGIGQISSEVPQNLSASRPQDRQFILSSKKLLLSDSGFYLCAWKGQGGTGELFFGEGSRLTVL.

The chain carries TRBV7-3 and TRBJ1-1; 7 bases map to TRBD1. Germline V lookup: CDR1 SGHTA, CDR2 FQGTGA. The CDR3 loop spans 13 amino acids. Trimming at V came to 4 bases and at J to 6 bases, leaving 5 bases not matched to a gene. The DNA of the CDR3 is TGTGCCAGCAGCTCAACAGGGGAGGCTGAAGCTTTCTTT. Translation gives CASSSTGEAEAFF.

The chain has TRBV4-1 and TRBJ1-1, with 9 bases matching TRBD1. The CDR3 has 15 residues. Germline V CDR1 and CDR2: MGHRA, YSYEKL. With V trimmed by 3 bases and J by 3 bases, 5 bases remained unmatched. The CDR3 DNA sequence: TGCGCCAGCAGCCAGGAAGGACAGGGGCACACTGAAGCTTTCTTT. This codes for CASSQEGQGHTEAFF.

This rearrangement joins TRBV5-4 to TRBJ2-5, with TRBD2 matching 8 bases. The CDR3 runs 15 residues. The J segment lost 4 bases and the V segment lost 3 bases, leaving 8 bases of the junction unmatched. Germline V gene data show CDR1 as SGHNT and CDR2 as YYREEE (reference sequence). The CDR3 DNA reads as TGTGCCAGCAGCTCAAGCGGGAGTTTACGAGAGACCCAGTACTTC. Protein product: CASSSSGSLRETQYF.

This rearrangement joins TRBV11-2 to TRBJ1-2; TRBD1 matches at 8 bases. This CDR3 contains 13 residues. Germline CDR1 reads SGHAT; CDR2 reads FQNNGV. After removal of 4 bases from V and 2 bases from J, the junction contained 0 bases not matched to a gene. This CDR3 reads CASSWDRNYGYTF. Written as DNA, the CDR3 is TGTGCCAGCAGCTGGGACAGGAACTATGGCTACACCTTC. Full variable domain (rest looked up from reference TRBV11-2 and TRBJ1-2): EAGVAQSPRYKIIEKRQSVAFWCNPISGHATLYWYQQILGQGPKLLIQFQNNGVVDDSQLPKDRFSAERLKGVDSTLKIQPAKLEDSAVYLCASSWDRNYGYTFGSGTRLTVV.

The V gene is TRBV5-1, the J gene TRBJ1-2; 7 bases align to TRBD1. From germline, CDR1 is SGHRS and CDR2 YFSETQ. This CDR3 region has 13 residues. Trimming cost V 1 base and J 3 bases; bases outside gene matches: 0. In DNA, the CDR3 is TGCGCCAGCAGCTTGACAGGGGACTATGGCTACACCTTC. It is translated as CASSLTGDYGYTF.

The rearrangement links TRBV28 to TRBJ1-4; no clear D gene. Trimming removed 4 bases from V and 10 bases from J, with 16 bases in between. The CDR3 is 14 amino acids. The germline gives CDR1 MDHEN, CDR2 SYDVKM. The CDR3 nucleotides read TGTGCCAGCAGTTCGAATGCTGGGCTTGGAAAACTGTTTTTT. It yields the protein CASSSNAGLGKLFF. The full variable domain, in which reference TRBV28 and TRBJ1-4 provide the parts outside the CDR3, is DVKVTQSSRYLVKRTGEKVFLECVQDMDHENMFWYRQDPGLGLRLIYFSYDVKMKEKGDIPEGYSVSREKKERFSLILESASTNQTSMYLCASSSNAGLGKLFFGSGTQLSVL.

This chain's CDR3 is CASSQDRTSILRSYNEQFF. CDR3 bases: TGCGCCAGCAGCCAAGATCGGACTAGCATCCTACGTTCCTACAATGAGCAGTTCTTC. The V and J genes are TRBV4-1 and TRBJ2-1, with 8 bases that match TRBD2. CDR3 length equals 19 residues. CDR1 is MGHRA and CDR2 is YSYEKL in the germline V gene. V lost 0 bases and J lost 1; bases outside the gene matches: 11.

Concerning this clone itself: A junction boundary mismatches the germline segment, possibly from a read error. The rearrangement links TRBV29-1 to TRBJ1-1; D perhaps matches TRBD1 (5 bases). Germline lookup yields CDR1 SQVTM and CDR2 ANQGSEA. The CDR3 has 13 residues. In nucleotides, the CDR3 is TGCAGCGTCGAAGGGACGACGTCGGGGGAAGCTTTCTTT. It codes for CSVEGTTSGEAFF. Looking up the rest from reference TRBV29-1 and TRBJ1-1 gives the full variable domain: SAVISQKPSRDICQRGTSLTIQCQVDSQVTMMFWYRQQPGQSLTLIATANQGSEATYESGFVIDKFPISRPNLTFSTLTVSNMSPEDSSIYLCSVEGTTSGEAFFGQGTRLTVV.

The V gene is TRBV7-8, the J gene TRBJ2-3, with D uncertain. The CDR3 runs to 13 residues. V lost 3 bases and J 5 bases, leaving 9 bases between the germline ends. CDR1 and CDR2 from the germline V gene are SGHVS and FQNEAQ. The CDR3 DNA is TGTGCCAGCAGCTTTGGTAGCCAAGATACGCAGTATTTT. Its translation: CASSFGSQDTQYF.

The CDR3 sequence: CASSFYGGQETQYF. CDR3 nucleotide sequence: TGTGCCAGCAGCTTTTACGGGGGTCAAGAGACCCAGTACTTC. V is TRBV7-9 and J is TRBJ2-5; possible D gene TRBD2, 6 bases. With 3 bases removed from V and 2 bases from J, the gap between germline ends came to 10 bases. The CDR3 contains 14 residues. Per the germline V gene, CDR1 is SEHNR and CDR2 is FQNEAQ (reference sequence).

CDR3 loop: CASSLSIGQYGYTF. In DNA form, the CDR3 reads TGTGCCAGCAGCTTGTCAATCGGACAGTATGGCTACACCTTC. The genes are TRBV5-4 and TRBJ1-2, with a weak D call TRBD1 (6 bases). This CDR3 spans 14 amino acids. V shed 1 base and J shed 5 bases, with 12 bases lying between them. Per the germline V gene, CDR1 is SGHNT and CDR2 is YYREEE (reference sequence).